This T cell receptor (beta chain) was captured by sequencing in a study of naive and memory T cell subsets. Four PCR rounds used nested alpha and beta constant region primers plus the SP2 primer. For blood and skin samples, reverse transcription used TCR alpha and beta constant primers. From the 5' RACE reads, TCRdb called clonotypes with MiXCR, one entry per CDR3 protein. The repertoire holds tens of thousands of distinct CDR3 sequences, with roughly 7% as singletons. This clonotype was recorded a few times. A UMI-containing oligonucleotide was joined by 3' ligation to the TCR cDNA template. Whole blood, 2.5 ml, came from adult healthy volunteers. Cells were not sorted; total RNA input targeted roughly 1 to 1,100 ng. The TCR comes from a male donor in good health.

CDR3 bases: TGTGCCAGCAGCTTAGGGAGGGGACGGAGGAGGGACACTGAAGCTTTCTTT. Residues: CASSLGRGRRRDTEAFF. This rearrangement joins TRBV11-2 to TRBJ1-1; D is possibly TRBD1 (5 bases). Germline V CDR1 and CDR2: SGHAT, FQNNGV. The CDR3 runs 17 residues. V gave up 1 base and J gave up 3 bases, with 18 bases separating them.